This record concerns one T cell receptor beta chain sequence. Using unique molecular identifiers, the investigators prepared the TCRbeta library. TCRdb called the PCR reads again in MiXCR, with one record for every CDR3 protein. The sample comprises 130,000 or so distinct CDR3 sequences, more than 9.5% of which are singletons, and about 24% rests with the top ten. These data come from a study of T-cell reconstitution after alpha-beta-depleted transplantation in children. Trimming at V came to 5 bases and at J to 4 bases, leaving 8 bases not matched to a gene. The germline V gene encodes CDR1 SGHVS and CDR2 FQNEAQ. This CDR3 has 14 amino acids.

The sequence was obtained from a girl under two years old who had a stem cell transplant for combined immunodeficiency, so the T cells may come from the graft donor. The sample consisted of PBMCs, mostly from graft donor cells, taken 180 days after TCRalphabeta/CD19-depleted stem cell transplant. The chain is built from TRBV7-8 and TRBJ2-7; the match to TRBD2 covers 7 bases. The CDR3 protein is CASSEGPGGYEQYF. For the CDR3, the DNA is TGTGCCAGCAGCGAGGGGCCCGGGGGGTACGAGCAGTACTTC.